The T cell receptor (beta chain) under discussion was sequenced for a study of shared clonotypes between healthy human individuals. This CDR3 region has 14 residues. Germline values: CDR1 SGHDT, CDR2 YYEEEE. V was cut by 3 bases and J by 4 bases, with 13 bases left in between. Sequencing was performed with immunoSEQ multiplex PCR; in TCRdb, only in-frame clones are kept and a portion is missing. The data contain 950,000 to 1,200,000 clones, 77% of them singletons. This clone was counted only a few times. The sample consisted of memory CD4+ T cells from PBMCs. The sample's subset: CD45RA-negative fraction. The chain recombines TRBV5-6 with TRBJ1-1, with D possibly being TRBD1 (6 bases). The receptor was isolated from a man between 18 and 29 years old in good health. Some clones in this sample may be carry-over from other donors' samples. CDR3 loop: CASSSGLRGTEAFF. As DNA, the CDR3 is TGTGCCAGCAGCTCGGGTCTCAGGGGCACTGAAGCTTTCTTT.